This T cell receptor (beta chain) came from a study of hypomethylating agent response in myelodysplastic syndrome (dated by TCRdb to the early 2020s). Study-wide context: The hypomethylating agents azacitidine (about 75% of the 11) or decitabine (3 of 11) were used to treat the patients. Of the myelodysplastic syndrome patients in the cohort, 9 were male and 2 were female. Patients had a mean age of approximately 72 +/- 6.3 years, and a diploid cytogenetic profile was the most common. TET2 was the most frequent mutation, present in about 50% of the 11 patients. About 6 patients had a response of complete response or hematologic improvement, and four or five patients did not respond. Response was defined as complete response or hematologic improvement, and patients meeting neither criterion were classed as non-responders.

V drops 4 bases and J drops 5 bases, leaving 9 bases in between. From the cysteine through the phenylalanine, the CDR3 covers 12 amino acids. Only CDR3 DNA remains: 36 bases, in frame from the first base. For CDR1 and CDR2, the germline V gene lists SGHRS and YFSETQ. Beyond this particular receptor, the publication reports: Age matching of healthy control donors to MDS patients was not performed, and the MDS versus healthy comparison could have been impacted by this lack of age matching. Novel clonotypes emerged more often in responders, while non-responders showed more contracted clonotypes after treatment. After hypomethylating agent treatment, no significant change in richness, rarefaction diversity or clonality was seen, either across all patients or within response groups. Only ten to twelve patients were analyzed, so the study cohort was small. A possible recognition of novel MDS antigens by the shared GLIPH2 clusters was not confirmed and needs experimental validation.

About this clone itself: The antigen it recognizes is unknown. Nothing much larger sits one base from this clone, and base qualities are not available.

Bulk bone marrow was analyzed, and T-cell subsets were not sorted. Bone marrow from about a dozen myelodysplastic syndrome patients, collected before and after hypomethylating agent therapy, underwent immunosequencing of the TCR beta CDR3 regions. Each patient contributed a baseline bone marrow plus two to three bone marrows at different post-treatment timepoints for longitudinal repertoire tracking. Genomic DNA was extracted from whole bone marrow, and quality was checked by TapeStation, NanoDrop OneC and PicoGreen assays. Receptor libraries were prepared by the immunoSEQ multiplex PCR assay. Survey resolution was used, with two replicates of roughly 200 ng each, totaling roughly 400 ng of DNA per sample. Rearranged TCRB sequences in genomic DNA were detected with the hsTCRB kit, which uses multiplex PCR primers directed at V and J genes. To amplify the CDR3 region, the first PCR ran for around 33 cycles with the QIAGEN Multiplex PCR Kit. A second PCR of 7 to 8 cycles attached sample barcodes and Illumina adapters to each replicate. Pooled libraries were quantified using a QuantStudio 6 and the KAPA library quantification kit. About 15 pM of pooled libraries was sequenced on an Illumina MiSeq using 156-cycle single-end reads plus a 15-cycle index read. The study's own analysis went as follows. Of around 170,000 unique clonotypes, 1.5% to 2% were flagged by VDJdb annotation as previously reported viral-epitope-specific. The immunoSEQ Data Assistant and immunoSEQ Analyzer turned the raw reads into TCRB repertoires that were normalized and annotated. BioAnalyzer and version 0.6.5 of the immunarch R package were the tools used for clonotype analysis. Before richness was estimated, every repertoire was downsampled to the clone count of the smallest repertoire. Fisher's exact tests classified clonotypes as expanded, contracted or novel, with novel meaning zero frequency before treatment. GLIPH2 clustered significantly changed CDR3 beta sequences using simulation_depth=1000 and kmer_min_depth=3, excluding CDR3s shorter than five residues. TCRdb stores this immuneACCESS table with in-frame sequences only. Part of the clones is absent; in the studies checked, under half of the shortfall reflects unresolved V genes, and no reason is known for the rest. V and J calls and clone size are copied from that table; D and trimming were computed from the DNA. A total of about 4,400 clones appear in this sample, 80% to 85% of them only once. Around 18% of the sample comes from the top ten.

The clonotype was recovered from a human donor with myelodysplastic syndrome. Here the sequenced sample was bone marrow, taken before or after starting hypomethylating agent treatment for myelodysplastic syndrome (not recorded which). This chain is built from TRBV5-1 and TRBJ2-5; tentative D gene TRBD1, with 6 bases matching. The DNA sequence is as follows: TGCGCCAGCAGCCATCAGGGGGAGACCCAGTACTTC. The encoded protein is CASSHQGETQYF.